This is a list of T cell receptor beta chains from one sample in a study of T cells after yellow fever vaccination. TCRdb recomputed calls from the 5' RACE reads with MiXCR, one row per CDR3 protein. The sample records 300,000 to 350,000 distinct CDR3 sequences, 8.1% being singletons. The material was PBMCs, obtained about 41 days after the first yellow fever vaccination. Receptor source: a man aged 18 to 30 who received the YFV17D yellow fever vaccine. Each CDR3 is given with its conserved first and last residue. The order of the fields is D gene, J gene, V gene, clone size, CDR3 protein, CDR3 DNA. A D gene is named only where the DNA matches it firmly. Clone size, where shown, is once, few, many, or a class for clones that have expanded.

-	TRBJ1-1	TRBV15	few	CATSRAGPGENTEAFF	TGTGCCACCAGCAGAGCAGGGCCCGGAGAGAACACTGAAGCTTTCTTT
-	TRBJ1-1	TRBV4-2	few	CASSQDDPRGSTEAFF	TGTGCCAGCAGCCAAGATGACCCCCGTGGATCCACTGAAGCTTTCTTT
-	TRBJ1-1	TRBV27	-	CASSLFMGRSEAFF	TGTGCCAGCAGTTTATTCATGGGTAGGAGTGAAGCTTTCTTT
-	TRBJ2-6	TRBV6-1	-	CASSLLGEGANVLTF	TGTGCCAGCAGTCTCCTAGGGGAAGGGGCCAACGTCCTGACTTTC
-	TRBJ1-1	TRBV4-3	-	CASSQDSSGASAFF	TGCGCCAGCAGCCAAGATTCTAGTGGAGCGTCAGCTTTCTTT
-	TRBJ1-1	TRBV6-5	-	CASSYQVQMNTEAFF	TGTGCCAGCAGTTACCAAGTACAGATGAACACTGAAGCTTTCTTT
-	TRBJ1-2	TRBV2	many	CASKRDIYGYTF	TGTGCCAGCAAAAGGGATATCTATGGCTACACCTTC
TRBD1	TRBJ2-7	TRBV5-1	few	CASSLETGGIYEQYF	TGCGCCAGCAGCTTGGAGACAGGGGGAATTTACGAGCAGTACTTC
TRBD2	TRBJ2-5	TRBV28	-	CASSSWPGTSGEETQYF	TGTGCCAGCAGTTCATGGCCTGGGACTAGCGGGGAAGAGACCCAGTACTTC
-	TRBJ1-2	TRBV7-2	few	CASGQPNYGYTF	TGTGCCAGCGGACAGCCTAACTATGGCTACACCTTC
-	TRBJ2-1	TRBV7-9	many	CASSLEGEQFF	TGTGCCAGCAGCCTGGAGGGAGAGCAGTTCTTC
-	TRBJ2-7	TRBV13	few	CASSPRGPYEQYF	TGTGCCAGCAGCCCGCGTGGACCCTACGAGCAGTACTTC
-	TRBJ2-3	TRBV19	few	CASSILGIGADTQYF	TGTGCCAGTAGTATCTTAGGAATTGGGGCAGATACGCAGTATTTT
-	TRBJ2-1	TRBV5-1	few	CASSSPGIRDEQFF	TGCGCCAGCAGCTCCCCGGGGATACGGGATGAGCAGTTCTTC